Below, one T cell receptor (beta chain) is given with its context. The target antigen is unknown. This record comes from a study of chemoradiotherapy in HPV16-positive cancers. Study-level points and caveats: The functional HPV-specific definition rests on just a couple of HPV16-positive patients. Better recurrence-free survival went with HPV-responsive T-cell expansion in HPV16-positive patients.

Measured with immunoSEQ multiplex PCR; TCRdb has only the in-frame clones, and not every one. Here the sample spans about 22,000 clones, over 85% being singletons. Repertoires were sampled repeatedly during chemoradiotherapy. The CDR3 loop spans 15 amino acids. CDR1 and CDR2 (germline): SGHTA, FQGNSA. Trimming pared 4 bases from V and 6 bases from J, leaving 19 bases between. J is TRBJ2-7 and V is TRBV7-2; weak D call: TRBD1 (6 bases). The sequence was collected from a human donor with HPV-associated anogenital cancer. The material was blood, obtained from a patient who underwent chemoradiotherapy. The CDR3 sequence: CASSSQGGGGREQYF. The CDR3 DNA reads as TGTGCCAGCAGCTCCCAAGGTGGGGGCGGGCGCGAGCAGTACTTC.